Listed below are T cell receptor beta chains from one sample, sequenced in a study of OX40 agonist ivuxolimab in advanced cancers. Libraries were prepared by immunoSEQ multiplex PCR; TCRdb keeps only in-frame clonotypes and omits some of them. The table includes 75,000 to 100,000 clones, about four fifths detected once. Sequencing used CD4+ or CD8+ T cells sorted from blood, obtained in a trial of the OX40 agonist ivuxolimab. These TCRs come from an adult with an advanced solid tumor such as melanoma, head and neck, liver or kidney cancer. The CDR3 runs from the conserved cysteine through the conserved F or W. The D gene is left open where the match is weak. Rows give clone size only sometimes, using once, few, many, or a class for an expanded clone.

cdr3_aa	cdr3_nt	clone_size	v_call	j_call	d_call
CASLAGPTDTQYF	TGTGCCAGCCTAGCGGGGCCCACAGATACGCAGTATTTT	-	TRBV7-2	TRBJ2-3	TRBD2
CASSLVGSGRARNEQFF	TGTGCCAGCAGCTTGGTAGGGAGCGGGAGGGCCCGCAATGAGCAGTTCTTC	-	TRBV5-4	TRBJ2-1	TRBD2
CASSLSPGRINSPLHF	TGTGCCAGCAGCCTTAGTCCGGGACGGATTAATTCACCCCTCCACTTT	once	TRBV11-2	TRBJ1-6	-
CASSFASNEQFF	TGTGCCAGCAGTTTCGCTTCCAATGAGCAGTTCTTC	-	TRBV2	TRBJ2-1	-
CASRLQGQPQHF	TGTGCCAGCAGACTGCAGGGTCAGCCCCAGCATTTT	-	TRBV7-2	TRBJ1-5	-
CASSLNAGLAVGSYNEQFF	TGTGCCAGCAGCTTAAACGCCGGACTAGCGGTGGGCTCCTACAATGAGCAGTTCTTC	-	TRBV7-9	TRBJ2-1	TRBD2
CASSSSGSYEQYF	TGTGCCAGCAGCTCATCGGGGTCCTACGAGCAGTACTTC	-	TRBV11-3	TRBJ2-7	-
CASSLAGTSPGELFF	TGTGCCAGCAGCTTAGCCGGGACTAGCCCCGGGGAGCTGTTTTTT	-	TRBV7-2	TRBJ2-2	TRBD2
CASSFEGRGYTF	TGCGCCAGCAGCTTTGAGGGACGTGGCTACACCTTC	-	TRBV5-1	TRBJ1-2	-
CASSPRARNNEQFF	TGTGCCAGCTCACCACGAGCTAGGAACAATGAGCAGTTCTTC	once	TRBV18	TRBJ2-1	-
CASRGPLQYGYTF	TGTGCCAGCAGGGGACCCCTGCAGTATGGCTACACCTTC	-	TRBV6-6	TRBJ1-2	-
CASSLARLAGLENEQFF	TGTGCCAGCAGCTTAGCCAGACTAGCGGGATTAGAGAATGAGCAGTTCTTC	-	TRBV7-8	TRBJ2-1	TRBD2
CASSIGTGGPDTQYF	TGTGCCAGTAGTATAGGGACAGGGGGCCCAGATACGCAGTATTTT	-	TRBV19	TRBJ2-3	TRBD1
CASSPRKQLNTGELFF	TGTGCCAGCTCACCACGGAAACAGCTAAACACCGGGGAGCTGTTTTTT	-	TRBV18	TRBJ2-2	-
CASSPEGDYGYTF	TGTGCCAGCTCACCAGAGGGGGACTATGGCTACACCTTC	-	TRBV18	TRBJ1-2	-
CASSVADYGYTF	TGTGCCAGCAGCGTAGCTGACTATGGCTACACCTTC	-	TRBV9	TRBJ1-2	-
CASSSQMSGGAGANVLTF	TGTGCCAGCAGCTCACAAATGTCTGGTGGGGCTGGGGCCAACGTCCTGACTTTC	-	TRBV7-3	TRBJ2-6	-
CASSSGQSSYEQYF	TGTGCCAGCAGTTCGGGACAAAGCTCCTACGAGCAGTACTTC	-	TRBV6-6	TRBJ2-7	-
CASSFDDRVETQYF	TGTGCCAGCAGCTTCGACGACAGGGTAGAGACCCAGTACTTC	once	TRBV7-9	TRBJ2-5	TRBD1
CASRELAGAYEQYF	TGTGCCAGTAGAGAGCTAGCGGGAGCTTACGAGCAGTACTTC	-	TRBV19	TRBJ2-7	TRBD2
CASSLARDTGELFF	TGTGCCAGCAGTCTGGCGAGGGACACCGGGGAGCTGTTTTTT	-	TRBV27	TRBJ2-2	-
CSVVGGVGGELFF	TGCAGCGTTGTGGGGGGAGTAGGCGGGGAGCTGTTTTTT	-	TRBV29-1	TRBJ2-2	-
CAISEFTNQPQHF	TGTGCCATCAGTGAATTCACTAATCAGCCCCAGCATTTT	-	TRBV10-3	TRBJ1-5	-
CASSQDRNQPQHF	TGTGCCAGCAGCCAAGATAGGAATCAGCCCCAGCATTTT	-	TRBV4-2	TRBJ1-5	-
CASSPRGISSGNTIYF	TGTGCCAGCAGCCCCAGGGGGATAAGCTCTGGAAACACCATATATTTT	once	TRBV7-6	TRBJ1-3	TRBD1
CATSLGRLNQPQHF	TGTGCCACCAGCCTTGGACGGTTAAATCAGCCCCAGCATTTT	-	TRBV15	TRBJ1-5	-
CASSGQPTDTQYF	TGTGCCAGCAGCGGACAGCCCACAGATACGCAGTATTTT	once	TRBV21-1	TRBJ2-3	-
CATSLGTGTTDTQYF	TGTGCCACCAGCCTCGGGACAGGGACCACAGATACGCAGTATTTT	-	TRBV15	TRBJ2-3	TRBD1
CASSVLHVNSPLHF	TGTGCCAGCAGCGTACTACACGTTAATTCACCCCTCCACTTT	-	TRBV9	TRBJ1-6	-
CASSVDLYEQYF	TGCGCCAGCAGTGTGGACCTCTACGAGCAGTACTTC	-	TRBV10-2	TRBJ2-7	-
CAISEPDRGRYGYTF	TGTGCCATCAGTGAACCCGACAGGGGGAGATATGGCTACACCTTC	few	TRBV10-3	TRBJ1-2	TRBD1
CASGTGFMSASSTNEKLFF	TGCGCCAGCGGGACAGGGTTTATGTCTGCCTCGTCAACTAATGAAAAACTGTTTTTT	-	TRBV23-1	TRBJ1-4	TRBD1
CASSQVLGHQNTEAFF	TGTGCCAGCAGCCAAGTACTTGGACACCAGAACACTGAAGCTTTCTTT	-	TRBV4-2	TRBJ1-1	-
CASSVDGGGNNEQFF	TGTGCCAGCAGCGTAGATGGCGGGGGGAACAATGAGCAGTTCTTC	-	TRBV9	TRBJ2-1	TRBD2
CASTTGQAGYGYTF	TGTGCCAGCACCACCGGACAGGCTGGCTATGGCTACACCTTC	-	TRBV6-6	TRBJ1-2	TRBD1
CASSLLLAASYEQYF	TGTGCCAGCAGCTTGCTTCTAGCGGCATCCTACGAGCAGTACTTC	-	TRBV5-3	TRBJ2-7	TRBD2
CASSQAPGQGEDGYTF	TGTGCCAGCAGCCAAGCGCCGGGACAGGGCGAGGATGGCTACACCTTC	-	TRBV14	TRBJ1-2	TRBD1
CASSPRAQINIQYF	TGTGCCAGCAGCCCACGCGCTCAAATAAACATTCAGTACTTC	-	TRBV7-2	TRBJ2-4	-
CASSLGGRHLSEQYF	TGTGCCAGCAGCTTAGGGGGGCGCCACCTCTCCGAGCAGTACTTC	-	TRBV7-2	TRBJ2-7	-
CASSTGDRGTGELFF	TGCGCCAGCAGTACAGGCGACAGGGGAACCGGGGAGCTGTTTTTT	-	TRBV5-1	TRBJ2-2	TRBD1
CSAPRKNIQYF	TGCAGTGCCCCGCGGAAAAACATTCAGTACTTC	-	TRBV20-1	TRBJ2-4	-
CASRPADPDTEAFF	TGTGCCAGCAGACCCGCGGACCCGGACACTGAAGCTTTCTTT	-	TRBV7-8	TRBJ1-1	-
CASSPGTSGSHQNTQYF	TGTGCCAGCAGCCCCGGGACTAGCGGAAGTCATCAAAATACGCAGTATTTT	-	TRBV5-4	TRBJ2-3	TRBD2